This T cell receptor beta chain was profiled in a study of response to subunit inactivated influenza vaccine. A few counts support this clonotype. Via MiXCR, TCRdb re-called the RT-PCR reads, giving one row per CDR3 protein. The sample carries just under 550,000 distinct CDR3 sequences, around 21% recorded once. The length of the CDR3 is 15 residues. Germline CDR1 SGHRS, CDR2 YFSETQ. V lost 6 bases to trimming and J lost 0 bases, with 12 bases between them. The same data also contributed to another study, on T cells expressing NK-cell markers. That work states: UMI-tagged 5'RACE template switching yielded the TCR beta cDNA. Also leading the CD3+CD56-NKG2C+ fraction in a handful of donors were these clonotypes.

The source was CD4+ T cells sorted from PBMCs, collected about 12 days after vaccination. V usage is TRBV5-1 and J usage is TRBJ2-2; D may be TRBD1 or TRBD2 (5 bases each). The source of this sequence is a man between 45 and 60 years old who received an inactivated influenza vaccine. The CDR3 nucleotides are TGCGCCAGCAAGACGGGACGTCCGAACACCGGGGAGCTGTTTTTT. It is translated as CASKTGRPNTGELFF.